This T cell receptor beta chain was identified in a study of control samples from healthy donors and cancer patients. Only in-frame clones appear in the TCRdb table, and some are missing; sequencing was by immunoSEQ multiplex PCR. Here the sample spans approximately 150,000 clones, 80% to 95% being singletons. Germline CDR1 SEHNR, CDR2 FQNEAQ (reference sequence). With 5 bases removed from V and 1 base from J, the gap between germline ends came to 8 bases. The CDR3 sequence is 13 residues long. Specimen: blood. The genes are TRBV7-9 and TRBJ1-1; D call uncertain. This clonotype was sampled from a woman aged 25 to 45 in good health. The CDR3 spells CASSPNPNTEAFF. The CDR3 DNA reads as TGTGCCAGCAGCCCGAACCCGAACACTGAAGCTTTCTTT.